This TCR beta chain derives from a study of shared clonotypes between healthy human individuals (dated by TCRdb to the early 2020s). Context from the whole study: The cohort comprised two women and a few men aged 18 to 49 years. Per donor, three plates each were used for CD4 naive and CD4 memory, two for CD8 naive, and one for CD8 memory. Between about 0.8 and 9 billion PBMCs per donor were obtained by leukapheresis. To increase sequencing depth and limit assay-specific biases, different laboratories used diverse techniques to prepare libraries and sequence TCR repertoires. Blood TCR repertoires of about five healthy adults were deeply sequenced to estimate repertoire size and the extent of clonotype sharing between individuals. Overall study results and their limits: Across several donors, approximately 5% of naive CD4, approximately 3.6% of naive CD8, 2.3% of memory CD4, and 0.4% to 0.45% of memory CD8 clonotypes were shared. Sampling was limited to blood, and TCR repertoires in tissue likely differ from TCR repertoires in blood. The genetic and exposure-history diversity represented was limited by the small number of donors. Based on pairwise subsampling, the degree of clonotype sharing among donors was expected to be affected by sequencing depth. Naive subsets generally had larger estimated clonotype richness than memory subsets. Higher generation probabilities were observed for clonotypes shared by all four sorted-subset donors than for non-shared clonotypes. Incomplete sequencing was indicated by rarefaction of sorted-subset datasets, despite the large sequencing depth.

TCR CDR3 regions were amplified from genomic DNA by multiplex PCR using the deep immunoSEQ assay. For each cell subset, the extracted genomic DNA was distributed evenly across all wells of several immunoSEQ 96-well plates, and each plate served as one replicate. For sorted subsets, each replicate PCR was loaded with around 200 ng genomic DNA, equivalent to some 27,000 T cell genomes. Purified libraries were quantified with a Qubit 3.0 fluorometer, sized on a Bioanalyzer 2100, and re-quantified with the KAPA Library Quantification kit. Every immunoSEQ 96-well plate was sequenced on a dedicated single-read 150-cycle Illumina NextSeq 550 flow cell. The paper's data handling went like this. Because only junctional sequences without quality scores were contained in the immunoSEQ output, filtering matching that applied to full-length reads could not be performed. Sequences were annotated with PyIR, a Python wrapper for IgBLAST v1.9, and V/J genes and CDR3 were assigned using IMGT germline references. Reads with weak V/J assignments (E-value above 1e-6), missing CDR3, stop codons, out-of-frame junctions, or ambiguous translated residues were removed. V3J clonotypes were defined by identical inferred V gene, J gene, and CDR3 amino acid sequence. To compute the percentage overlap between repertoires, the number of shared unique clonotypes was divided by the size of the smaller repertoire. Three approaches were used to assess repertoire richness: RTK rarefaction, the Chao1 estimator, and Recon v2.1 estimates of unobserved clonotypes. For all TCRbeta clonotypes obtained by the gDNA method from a handful of donors, generation probabilities were computed with OLGA. TCRdb took this table from immuneACCESS and kept in-frame rearrangements with V and J called. Such tables lack part of the clones; where checked against another copy, unresolved V genes explain under half of the gap, and the rest is unexplained. That table supplies the V and J calls and clone size; D and trimming were determined from the DNA. The sample contains around 1.9 million clones, 85% to 95% of them found a single time. 1.5% to 2% of the sample is in the top ten clones.

For the CD8 naive samples, CD45RO-negative cells were positively selected for CCR7, yielding a CD45RA+CCR7+ population from which TemRA cells were excluded. Healthy HIV-negative adults with no recently reported acute infections or vaccinations were included as donors. Only Caucasian adults living in Nashville, Tennessee, USA were represented among the donors. Blood was obtained by leukapheresis, after which PBMCs were separated by Ficoll-Histopaque density gradient centrifugation and cryopreserved in liquid nitrogen vapor phase. Analytical flow cytometry was used to check the purity and quantity of each magnetically sorted T cell population. Genomic DNA was isolated from each sorted fraction and quantified by UV absorbance on a Nanodrop 2000c. On this clone itself: No antigen is known for it. No base qualities exist here, and no much larger clone lies one base off it.

The CDR3 has 15 amino acids, counting the end cysteine and phenylalanine. CDR3 DNA only is kept here, 45 bases in frame from base 1. Trimming takes 5 bases from V and 3 bases from J, and the germline ends sit 17 bases apart. Reading the germline V gene (reference sequence) gives CDR1 SEHNR and CDR2 FQNEAQ. The clonotype was recovered from a young man in good health. Some clones in this sample may be carry-over from other donors' samples. Sequencing was done on a sample of naive CD8+ T cells from PBMCs. The cell subset or site label for this specimen denotes: CD45RA+CCR7+. The rearranged chain carries TRBV7-9 and TRBJ2-7; there is no confident call for the D gene. The DNA reads as follows: TGTGCCAGCAGCAAGACCTCGGGCTATAGCTACGAGCAGTACTTC. It is translated as CASSKTSGYSYEQYF.